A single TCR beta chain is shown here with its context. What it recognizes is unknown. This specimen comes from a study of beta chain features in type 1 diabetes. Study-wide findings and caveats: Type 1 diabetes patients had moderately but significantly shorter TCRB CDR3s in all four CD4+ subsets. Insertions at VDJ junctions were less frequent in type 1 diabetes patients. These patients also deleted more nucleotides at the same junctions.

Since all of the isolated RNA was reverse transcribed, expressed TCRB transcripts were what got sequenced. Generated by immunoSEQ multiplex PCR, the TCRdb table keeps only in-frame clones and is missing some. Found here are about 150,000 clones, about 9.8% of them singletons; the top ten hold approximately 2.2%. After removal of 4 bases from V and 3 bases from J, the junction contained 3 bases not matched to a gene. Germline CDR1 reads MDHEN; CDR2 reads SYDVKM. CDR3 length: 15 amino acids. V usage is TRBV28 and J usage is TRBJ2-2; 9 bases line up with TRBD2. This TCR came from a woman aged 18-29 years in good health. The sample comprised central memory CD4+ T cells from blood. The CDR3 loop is CASSSGGRDTGELFF. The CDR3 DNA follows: TGTGCCAGCAGTTCAGGCGGGAGGGACACCGGGGAGCTGTTTTTT.